One and the same sample provided the 20 T cell receptor beta chains below, sequenced in a study of OX40 agonist ivuxolimab in advanced cancers. Data came from immunoSEQ multiplex PCR; TCRdb stores just in-frame clones and leaves some out. This table has more than 55,000 clones, 70% to 90% appearing once. The source was CD4+ or CD8+ T cells sorted from blood, collected in a trial of the OX40 agonist ivuxolimab. These receptors were obtained from an adult with an advanced solid tumor such as melanoma, head and neck, liver or kidney cancer.

This clone was picked up one time. The rearrangement uses TRBV2 and TRBJ1-5; possible D gene TRBD1, 6 bases. Germline assignment: CDR1 SNHLY and CDR2 FYNNEI. Between the trimmed V and J ends, which lost 1 base and 2 bases, there was a span of 9 bases. The CDR3 is 15 amino acids. CDR3 region: CASSEGGGGNQPQHF. The CDR3 region has the DNA TGTGCCAGCAGTGAAGGGGGGGGCGGCAATCAGCCCCAGCATTTT.

This clone was counted only a few times. This chain uses TRBV25-1 with TRBJ2-2; D gene uncertain. CDR1 is MGHDK, CDR2 SYGVNS, per germline. Trimming left V 5 bases short and J 6 bases short, with 16 bases between. The CDR3 runs to 15 residues. The CDR3 nucleotides are TGTGCCAGCAGTTCCCTCCACTCCTTCCCCGGGGAGCTGTTTTTT. Its protein is CASSSLHSFPGELFF.

The chain has TRBV6-6 and TRBJ1-2; 9 bases map to TRBD1. Germline lookup yields CDR1 MNHNY and CDR2 SVGAGI (reference sequence). With V trimmed by 6 bases and J by 4 bases, 6 bases remained unmatched. The CDR3 is 14 amino acids. The CDR3 is CASRAGQGLYGYTF. For the CDR3, the DNA is TGTGCCAGCAGGGCCGGACAGGGGCTCTATGGCTACACCTTC.

The chain recombines TRBV4-2 with TRBJ2-5, with 8 bases identical to TRBD1. The CDR3 length is 15 residues. The germline CDR1 and CDR2 sequences are LGHNA and YNFKEQ. V lost 2 bases and J lost 0; bases outside the gene matches: 2. DNA for the CDR3: TGTGCCAGCAGCCAACTGGACAGGGACCAAGAGACCCAGTACTTC. Residues: CASSQLDRDQETQYF.

The CDR3 region has the DNA TGTGCCAGCAGCCTCTTTCTAGCGGGGGAGCAGTTCTTC. Its translation: CASSLFLAGEQFF. The rearrangement uses TRBV7-2 and TRBJ2-1; TRBD2 matches 9 bases. J was trimmed by 10 bases and V by 5 bases; bases with no gene match: 6. Looked up from germline, CDR1 is SGHTA and CDR2 is FQGNSA. The CDR3 consists of 13 residues. Drawing the rest from reference TRBV7-2 and TRBJ2-1, the complete variable domain is GAGVSQSPSNKVTEKGKDVELRCDPISGHTALYWYRQSLGQGLEFLIYFQGNSAPDKSGLPSDRFSAERTGGSVSTLTIQRTQQEDSAVYLCASSLFLAGEQFFGPGTRLTVL.

The chain combines TRBV5-6 with TRBJ2-2; D may be TRBD1 (5 bases). Germline V gene data show CDR1 as SGHDT and CDR2 as YYEEEE. With 2 bases removed from V and 7 bases from J, the gap between germline ends came to 21 bases. This CDR3 region has 17 residues. As DNA, the CDR3 is TGTGCCAGCAGCTTTAATGTCATGTTGGGGCTCGGCGGGGAGCTGTTTTTT. It translates to CASSFNVMLGLGGELFF.

The genes are TRBV25-1 and TRBJ2-1; tentatively, D is TRBD1 (6 bases). V was trimmed by 6 bases and J by 4 bases, leaving 7 bases between them. Germline V gives CDR1 MGHDK, CDR2 SYGVNS. The CDR3 length is 12 residues. CDR3: CASRTGYNEQFF. DNA for the CDR3: TGTGCCAGCAGAACAGGGTACAATGAGCAGTTCTTC.

The V call is TRBV5-5, the J call TRBJ1-2; no firm D call. From germline, CDR1 is SGHKS and CDR2 YYEKEE (reference sequence). Between the trimmed V and J ends, which lost 4 bases and 4 bases, there was a span of 8 bases. This CDR3 has 12 residues. The CDR3 nucleotides are TGTGCCAGCAGCCGCGGACTCTATGGCTACACCTTC. Translation gives CASSRGLYGYTF. Filled out from reference TRBV5-5 and TRBJ1-2, the complete variable domain reads DAGVTQSPTHLIKTRGQQVTLRCSPISGHKSVSWYQQVLGQGPQFIFQYYEKEERGRGNFPDRFSARQFPNYSSELNVNALLLGDSALYLCASSRGLYGYTFGSGTRLTVV.

The rearrangement uses TRBV5-4 and TRBJ1-1, with D hard to call. Per the germline V gene, CDR1 is SGHNT and CDR2 is YYREEE (reference sequence). The CDR3 spans 13 residues. With 4 bases removed from V and 3 bases from J, the gap between germline ends came to 10 bases. This CDR3 reads CASSAPGDTEAFF. CDR3 nucleotide sequence: TGTGCCAGCAGCGCGCCGGGTGACACTGAAGCTTTCTTT.

V usage is TRBV5-1 and J usage is TRBJ2-1; D could derive from TRBD1 or TRBD2 (6 bases each). CDR1 is SGHRS and CDR2 is YFSETQ in the germline V gene. V shed 2 bases and J shed 7 bases, with 13 bases lying between them. This CDR3 has 14 residues. The CDR3 DNA is TGCGCCAGCAGCTTTTCGGGGGCTGGGAATGAGCAGTTCTTC. It yields the protein CASSFSGAGNEQFF.

This chain links TRBV18 with TRBJ2-7, with a tentative D call TRBD1 (6 bases). Germline CDR1 reads KGHSH; CDR2 reads LQKENI. V dropped 3 bases and J dropped 6 bases, with 9 bases sitting between them. The CDR3 is 12 residues long. This chain's CDR3 is CASSPTRGEQYF. CDR3 nucleotide sequence: TGTGCCAGCTCACCCACCAGGGGCGAGCAGTACTTC.

The V call is TRBV6-5, the J call TRBJ2-2; no clear D gene. Germline V gene lookup returns CDR1 MNHEY and CDR2 SVGAGI. V was clipped by 10 bases and J by 1 base, with 10 bases between them. CDR3 length: 13 amino acids. The CDR3: CATDPGNTGELFF. The CDR3 DNA sequence: TGTGCCACCGACCCAGGGAACACCGGGGAGCTGTTTTTT.

The chain couples TRBV10-3 to TRBJ1-2; 12 nucleotides align to TRBD1. Germline CDR1 is ENHRY and CDR2 is SYGVKD. V shed 0 bases and J 5 bases; nucleotides not matched to a gene: 4. This CDR3 spans 16 amino acids. The CDR3 protein is CAISESGTGGPYGYTF. The DNA for the CDR3 is TGTGCCATCAGTGAGTCCGGGACAGGGGGCCCGTATGGCTACACCTTC.

V and J are TRBV19 and TRBJ2-5; D uncertain. CDR3 length equals 14 residues. The V and J ends lost 5 bases and 5 bases respectively, with 15 bases between them. Germline V gives CDR1 LNHDA, CDR2 SQIVND (reference sequence). In DNA form, the CDR3 reads TGTGCCAGTAGTTTCCTTGGACGTGCGGAGACCCAGTACTTC. As protein: CASSFLGRAETQYF.

V usage is TRBV7-2 and J usage is TRBJ2-5, with TRBD2 matching over 9 bases. The V and J ends lost 8 bases and 0 bases, in that order; junction bases with no gene match: 7. Germline loops: CDR1 SGHTA, CDR2 FQGNSA. This CDR3 contains 15 residues. CDR3 residues: CASRAGGPYQETQYF. The CDR3 coding sequence is TGTGCCAGCCGCGCGGGGGGGCCCTACCAAGAGACCCAGTACTTC.

V gene TRBV28 combines with J gene TRBJ2-2; the match to TRBD1 covers 8 bases. J lost 6 bases, V lost 7 bases, and 13 bases had no gene match. CDR1 MDHEN and CDR2 SYDVKM come from the germline V gene. This CDR3 has 16 amino acids. In DNA, the CDR3 is TGTGCCAGCACCGTGACAGGGGCGGGTCGGGCCGGGGAGCTGTTTTTT. This gives the protein CASTVTGAGRAGELFF.

The V call is TRBV5-5, the J call TRBJ1-5, with 7 bases lining up with TRBD1. Trimming cost V 0 bases and J 2 bases; bases outside gene matches: 5. The CDR3 runs to 16 residues. CDR1 and CDR2 from the germline V gene are SGHKS and YYEKEE (reference sequence). CDR3 sequence reads: CASSLEGAGGNQPQHF. DNA for the CDR3: TGTGCCAGCAGCTTGGAGGGGGCCGGAGGCAATCAGCCCCAGCATTTT.

This clone was detected only a few times. This rearrangement joins TRBV9 to TRBJ1-3; a weak D match, TRBD1 (6 bases). With 6 bases removed from V and 1 base from J, the gap between germline ends came to 14 bases. The CDR3 sequence is 15 residues long. Germline assignment: CDR1 SGDLS and CDR2 YYNGEE. CDR3 protein: CASTPRGASGNTIYF. The CDR3 nucleotides are TGTGCCAGCACCCCTCGGGGGGCTTCTGGAAACACCATATATTTT.

The chain recombines TRBV27 with TRBJ1-1; TRBD1 matches at 9 bases. After removal of 6 bases from V and 8 bases from J, the junction contained 16 bases not matched to a gene. This CDR3 region has 16 residues. Germline-derived CDR1 and CDR2 are MNHEY and SMNVEV (reference sequence). CDR3 in amino acids: CASSRPIRDRDIEAFF. The CDR3 coding sequence is TGTGCCAGCAGCCGTCCAATCCGGGACAGGGATATCGAAGCTTTCTTT.

This clone occurred once. The CDR3 protein is CASSPGLQGSGNTIYF. In DNA, the CDR3 is TGTGCCAGCAGCCCCGGGCTACAGGGCTCTGGAAACACCATATATTTT. The chain combines TRBV6-6 with TRBJ1-3, with D perhaps TRBD1 (6 bases). Germline V CDR1 and CDR2: MNHNY, SVGAGI (reference sequence). V dropped 6 bases and J dropped 0 bases, with 15 bases sitting between them. CDR3 size: 16 residues.